This paragraph reports one T cell receptor (beta chain). Its antigen remains unidentified. The input lacks base qualities; no much larger clone sits a single base away. The cysteine opens and the phenylalanine closes a CDR3 of 15 amino acids. The sequence is cut down to CDR3 DNA, 45 bases in frame from base 1. The germline V gene encodes CDR1 LNHDA and CDR2 SQIVND (reference sequence). V lost 3 bases and J lost 5 bases, and the count of bases not matched to a germline gene is 8. TCRdb shows the sequencer as Illumina NovaSeq 6000. Synthesis of TCR cDNA relied on 5'RACE template switching, a step that introduced a universal primer site along with unique molecular identifiers. Priming of cDNA synthesis was performed from both the TCR alpha and TCR beta constant segments. Library amplification involved two PCR steps, and the second step added sample barcodes and sequencing adapters. Libraries were sequenced on Illumina HiSeq 2500 (2x100 bp) or NovaSeq (2x150 bp). The paper's data handling went like this. MIGEC handled demultiplexing of reads and collapsing into UMI consensus sequences, while MiXCR performed V(D)J alignment. Vaccine-responding clonotypes were identified with edgeR using replicate PBMC samples, with FDR below 0.01 and a log2 fold change above 5 up to day 15 being required. Each bulk clonotype received a CD4 or CD8 identity based on whether the sequenced CD4 or CD8 repertoire contained that clonotype at higher abundance. The public sequencing data were trimmed at Q25 with fastp and processed into clonotypes with MiXCR by TCRdb, which kept only in-frame beta chains. Rows merge per CDR3 protein into single entries with the most common DNA and genes. The V and J calls and clone size are TCRdb's, not the authors'. The sample contains around 310,000 distinct CDR3 sequences, more than 3% of them found a single time. Around 20% of the sample is in the top ten clones.

The record originates from a study of T cells after yellow fever vaccination (dated by TCRdb to 2018 to 2020). Regarding the complete study: Libraries from fractions with low cell numbers were prepared with the SMART-Seq v4 Ultra Low Input RNA kit. To follow T-cell clones before and after both primary and booster YFV17D yellow fever vaccination, bulk TCR alpha and beta repertoires underwent longitudinal sequencing. Two healthy male donors, one aged 18 to 30 and one aged 30 to 39 years, were included in the cohort. Blood was drawn at multiple timepoints before and after primary and secondary immunization, with bulk PBMC replicates and cell subsets isolated.

General study outcomes and caveats: After the booster, most of the clones that had expanded following primary vaccination were detected again (around 97% of CD4 and 80% to 90% of CD8), which suggests that memory was broadly maintained. Only a couple of donors were included in the study, so the extent to which the findings can be generalized is limited. Computational filtering was required because FACS-sorted repertoires could contain abundant contaminating clonotypes from the bulk population. A small fraction of clonotypes showed up in both the CD4 and CD8 compartments, probably as a result of convergent recombination. The secondary T-cell response was weaker than the primary response but faster, peaking on day 5 instead of day 15.

The meaning of the sample's treatment or condition label: live attenuated yellow fever vaccine strain. At each blood-draw timepoint, two biological replicates of bulk PBMCs were collected. PBMCs were isolated from peripheral blood using a standard Ficoll-Paque protocol. TriZol was used to extract RNA from bulk PBMCs, from CD4 and CD8 fractions, and from dextramer-positive and dextramer-negative fractions. This TCR was recovered from a man between 18 and 35 years old who received the YFV17D yellow fever vaccine. This specimen was PBMCs, taken on the day of the yellow fever booster vaccination. Recombination linked TRBV19 to TRBJ1-1; the central 8 bases match TRBD1. This receptor carries the CDR3 CASSMTGESWTEAFF. The DNA reads TGTGCCAGTAGTATGACAGGGGAGAGTTGGACTGAAGCTTTCTTT.